This passage covers 31 T cell receptor beta chains from one sample sequenced in a study of blood T cells in healthy people across ages. A sample-barcoded 5' primer and a J-beta primer mix were used in a second PCR of roughly 7 to 11 cycles. MiXCR was run by TCRdb on the 5' RACE reads, yielding one entry per CDR3 protein. The top ten hold 45% to 55% of the sample, which has hundreds of thousands of distinct CDR3 sequences, about half seen once. The sequencing sample was made of blood. These receptors came from a man aged 55 to 70 in good health.

This clonotype was seen a few times. Written as DNA, the CDR3 is TGTGCCAGCAGCTCCCAATCCTACAATGAGCAGTTCTTC. Its translation is CASSSQSYNEQFF. The J gene is TRBJ2-1, the V gene TRBV7-2; no clear D gene. Germline V lookup: CDR1 SGHTA, CDR2 FQGNSA. Trimming took 4 bases from V and 1 from J, leaving 5 bases between them. The CDR3 is 13 amino acids. Combining the CDR3 with reference TRBV7-2 and TRBJ2-1 gives the whole variable domain GAGVSQSPSNKVTEKGKDVELRCDPISGHTALYWYRQSLGQGLEFLIYFQGNSAPDKSGLPSDRFSAERTGGSVSTLTIQRTQQEDSAVYLCASSSQSYNEQFFGPGTRLTVL.

The rearrangement links TRBV20-1 to TRBJ2-7; D tentatively fits TRBD1 or TRBD2 (5 bases each). Trimming cost V 7 bases and J 9 bases, with 19 bases left between them. The CDR3 totals 12 residues. Germline V gene data show CDR1 as DFQATT and CDR2 as SNEGSKA (reference sequence). In DNA form, the CDR3 reads TGCAGTGTCCTGAGGGGTTTCAACGGGCAGTACTTC. It encodes CSVLRGFNGQYF.

The sample holds a few counts of this clonotype. The rearrangement joins TRBV7-9 to TRBJ2-4; 10 nucleotides match TRBD1. This CDR3 has 16 residues. Germline V gene data show CDR1 as SEHNR and CDR2 as FQNEAQ (reference sequence). The trim removed 5 bases at V and 0 bases at J, leaving 4 bases unmatched. The CDR3 DNA sequence: TGTGCCAGCAGCGCCGACAGGGGGCTAGCCAAAAACATTCAGTACTTC. This translates into CASSADRGLAKNIQYF.

The V and J genes are TRBV20-1 and TRBJ2-1; possible D gene TRBD2, 5 bases. Germline V lookup: CDR1 DFQATT, CDR2 SNEGSKA (reference sequence). V dropped 3 bases and J dropped 7 bases, with 22 bases sitting between them. The CDR3 totals 16 residues. Written as DNA, the CDR3 is TGCAGTGCTAGTCTGCCCGGGAACATCTTCGGGAATGAGCAGTTCTTC. It specifies CSASLPGNIFGNEQFF.

This clonotype was recorded many times. The rearrangement uses TRBV6-2 or TRBV6-3 and TRBJ2-1, with 14 bases matching TRBD2. Losses at the gene ends were 2 bases for V and 9 bases for J; bases not matched to a gene: 9. The CDR3 has 17 amino acids. Germline lookup yields CDR1 MNHEY and CDR2 SVGEGT. Written as DNA, the CDR3 is TGTGCCAGCAGTTACACGCCAGGACTAGCGGGGGGCCCTGAGCAGTTCTTC. Its translation is CASSYTPGLAGGPEQFF.

In regard to this clonotype: A read error is possible here, since a much larger clone lies one base away. The rearrangement joins TRBV7-9 to TRBJ1-1, with 7 bases matching TRBD1. The CDR3 is 13 amino acids. Germline CDR1 reads SEHNR; CDR2 reads FQNEAQ (reference sequence). The CDR3 region is CASSMTGNPEAFF. DNA of the CDR3: TGTGCCAGCAGCATGACAGGGAACCCTGAAGCTTTCTTT.

About this clonotype: This may be a read error, as it is one base from a much larger clone. The gene calls are TRBV28 and TRBJ2-1; D gene unclear. The J call is uncertain, as TRBJ2-7 better fits the DNA end. The CDR3 has 15 residues. Germline CDR1 reads MDHEN; CDR2 reads SYDVKM. The CDR3 is CASSPPLSSYNEQYF. The CDR3 coding sequence is TGTGCCAGCAGTCCCCCCCTGAGCTCCTACAATGAGCAGTACTTC.

This chain links TRBV4-3 with TRBJ2-5; D ambiguous. V shed 1 base and J shed 6 bases, with 15 bases lying between them. The CDR3 loop spans 15 amino acids. CDR1 and CDR2 from the germline V gene are LGHNA and YSLEER. The CDR3 region is CASSQGPVAGQTQYF. The CDR3 nucleotides read TGCGCCAGCAGCCAAGGGCCGGTAGCTGGTCAGACCCAGTACTTC.

The rearrangement uses TRBV7-2 and TRBJ2-5, with 8 bases fitting TRBD2. V was pared by 6 bases and J by 11 bases, with 14 bases of the junction left unmatched. Germline CDR1 and CDR2: SGHTA and FQGNSA. The CDR3 consists of 14 residues. CDR3 bases: TGTGCCAGCAGGAGCGGGGGATCATACAATGAGCAGTACTTC. As protein: CASRSGGSYNEQYF.

This clonotype was seen only a few times. This chain connects TRBV20-1 to TRBJ2-3; D might be TRBD2 (5 bases). Trimming stripped 5 bases from V and 4 bases from J, with 13 bases between. The CDR3 contains 13 residues. CDR1 and CDR2 from the germline V gene are DFQATT and SNEGSKA (reference sequence). The CDR3 DNA reads as TGCAGTGCTCAGGACTTCTCGGCAGATACGCAGTATTTT. Translating gives CSAQDFSADTQYF.

The gene calls are TRBV21-1 and TRBJ1-2. TRBV21-1 is a listed pseudogene. The length of the CDR3 is 12 residues. The CDR3 here is CASTPERHGYTF. CDR3 nucleotides: TGTGCCAGCACCCCAGAGAGGCATGGCTACACCTTC.

This clonotype has a handful of counts. V is TRBV4-2 and J is TRBJ2-3; 11 bases fit TRBD2. From germline, CDR1 is LGHNA and CDR2 YNFKEQ. Trimming took 3 bases from V and 1 from J; bases not matched to a gene: 3. The CDR3 is 16 amino acids. The CDR3 nucleotides read TGTGCCAGCAGCCAGGGTAGCGGGAGGGGCACAGATACGCAGTATTTT. It is translated as CASSQGSGRGTDTQYF.

The V gene is TRBV5-1, the J gene TRBJ1-4; D is uncertain. The CDR3 is 14 amino acids. CDR1 is SGHRS and CDR2 is YFSETQ in the germline V gene. V was trimmed by 5 bases and J by 3 bases, leaving 11 bases between them. DNA for the CDR3: TGCGCCAGCAGTAAGTCGGAGCCTAATGAAAAACTGTTTTTT. As protein: CASSKSEPNEKLFF.

This clonotype was seen only a few times. This chain joins TRBV29-1 and TRBJ2-5, with D uncertain. This CDR3 contains 11 residues. V was trimmed by 5 bases and J by 2 bases, leaving 6 bases between them. Germline V gene data show CDR1 as SQVTM and CDR2 as ANQGSEA. CDR3: CSVIPQETQYF. CDR3 DNA: TGCAGCGTTATACCACAAGAGACCCAGTACTTC.

V usage is TRBV4-1 and J usage is TRBJ1-2; D is undetermined. The germline CDR1 and CDR2 sequences are MGHRA and YSYEKL. This CDR3 contains 16 residues. V lost 4 bases and J lost 4, with 19 bases in between. CDR3 amino acids: CASSRAANPEIYGYTF. In DNA form, the CDR3 reads TGCGCCAGCAGCCGGGCAGCTAATCCCGAAATCTATGGCTACACCTTC.

This clonotype appeared many times. This chain connects TRBV20-1 to TRBJ2-1; 14 positions match TRBD2. Germline V lookup: CDR1 DFQATT, CDR2 SNEGSKA (reference sequence). This CDR3 spans 17 amino acids. V lost 6 bases and J lost 1; bases outside the gene matches: 8. CDR3 coding DNA: TGCAGTGCGATCGGGACTAGCGGGAGTATTTCCTACAATGAGCAGTTCTTC. Translating gives CSAIGTSGSISYNEQFF.

The CDR3 sequence is CASSYRRPNYGYTF. CDR3 in DNA: TGTGCCAGCAGTTATCGGCGACCTAACTATGGCTACACCTTC. This chain links TRBV6-2 or TRBV6-3 with TRBJ1-2; no definite D call. Germline V gives CDR1 MNHEY, CDR2 SVGEGT. V lost 3 bases, J lost 0 bases, and 8 bases lay in between. The CDR3 is made up of 14 amino acids.

V usage is TRBV15 and J usage is TRBJ2-5; D ambiguous. The germline V and J ends were trimmed by 0 bases and 5 bases, with 7 bases remaining between them. Germline V gene data show CDR1 as LNHNV and CDR2 as YYDKDF (reference sequence). CDR3 length: 13 amino acids. CDR3 loop: CATSRDVRETQYF. In nucleotides, the CDR3 is TGTGCCACCAGCAGAGATGTGAGGGAGACCCAGTACTTC.

In this sample, this clonotype turned up a few times. The chain has TRBV10-3 and TRBJ2-1; perhaps TRBD2 as D (6 bases). V was shortened by 6 bases and J by 9 bases, with 18 bases between the two germline ends. The germline V gene encodes CDR1 ENHRY and CDR2 SYGVKD. The CDR3 length is 14 residues. CDR3 residues: CAISPRGAGSEQFF. The CDR3 DNA reads TGTGCCATCAGCCCCCGGGGCGCCGGGAGTGAGCAGTTCTTC.

This chain joins TRBV12-3 or TRBV12-4 and TRBJ2-1; D possibly corresponds to TRBD2 (5 bases). This CDR3 spans 17 amino acids. V shed 4 bases and J shed 0 bases, with 16 bases lying between them. CDR3 DNA sequence: TGTGCCAGCAGTTCCACGGGTGCGGGTCTCTCCTACAATGAGCAGTTCTTC. This sequence encodes CASSSTGAGLSYNEQFF.

The chain links TRBV7-3 to TRBJ2-1; TRBD2 matches 7 bases. The CDR3 sequence is 15 residues long. Germline CDR1 SGHTA, CDR2 FQGTGA. J was trimmed by 3 bases and V by 5 bases; bases with no gene match: 7. The CDR3 DNA is TGTGCCAGCAGCGTCAAAGGGGACTACTACAATGAGCAGTTCTTC. As protein: CASSVKGDYYNEQFF.

The chain couples TRBV15 to TRBJ2-3; 13 bases agree with TRBD2. Trimming at V came to 1 base and at J to 7 bases, leaving 5 bases not matched to a gene. The CDR3 extends over 16 amino acids. Germline CDR1 LNHNV, CDR2 YYDKDF (reference sequence). For the CDR3, the DNA is TGTGCCACCAGCAGAGGAACTAGCGGGGGGGCCAATACGCAGTATTTT. Amino acid sequence: CATSRGTSGGANTQYF.

This clonotype was picked up one time. The chain is built from TRBV20-1 and TRBJ2-1; D is uncertain. CDR1 is DFQATT, CDR2 SNEGSKA, per germline (reference sequence). V gave up 5 bases and J gave up 4 bases, with 15 bases separating them. The CDR3 covers 14 residues. The DNA of the CDR3 is TGCAGTGCTTGGCTAGGGTCATCATACAATGAGCAGTTCTTC. Translating it yields CSAWLGSSYNEQFF.

The chain recombines TRBV12-3 or TRBV12-4 with TRBJ1-3; D may be TRBD1 (6 bases). The length of the CDR3 is 16 residues. Between the trimmed V and J ends, which lost 6 bases and 2 bases, there was a span of 17 bases. The CDR3 DNA reads as TGTGCCAGCAGGTCCCTGGGGGACAAGACTGGAAACACCATATATTTT. The encoded protein is CASRSLGDKTGNTIYF.

This clonotype was seen a handful of times. This chain links TRBV9 with TRBJ2-5, with 9 nucleotides matching TRBD1. This CDR3 is built from 15 residues. CDR1 is SGDLS and CDR2 is YYNGEE in the germline V gene. The V and J ends lost 3 bases and 2 bases, in that order; junction bases with no gene match: 5. The CDR3 protein is CASSGGQGLQETQYF. In DNA, the CDR3 is TGTGCCAGCAGCGGGGGACAGGGACTACAAGAGACCCAGTACTTC.

The chain has TRBV7-2 and TRBJ2-5; D might be TRBD1 or TRBD2, each matching 5 bases. This CDR3 has 15 amino acids. Germline loops: CDR1 SGHTA, CDR2 FQGNSA. V was pared by 5 bases and J by 7 bases, with 20 bases between. CDR3 amino acids: CASSPERDPPLTQYF. The CDR3 DNA follows: TGTGCCAGCAGCCCCGAACGGGACCCCCCTCTGACCCAGTACTTC.

This sequence joins TRBV4-3 and TRBJ1-4, with a weak D call TRBD1 (6 bases). Germline V gene data show CDR1 as LGHNA and CDR2 as YSLEER. V gave up 0 bases and J gave up 7 bases, with 12 bases separating them. The CDR3 is 15 amino acids. For the CDR3, the DNA is TGCGCCAGCAGCCAAGATTTAGGGGGGTCTGAAAAACTGTTTTTT. Its protein is CASSQDLGGSEKLFF.

This clonotype was counted many times. The rearrangement joins TRBV2 to TRBJ2-7; 7 bases are a match to TRBD1. This CDR3 has 16 residues. Losses at the gene ends were 6 bases for V and 4 bases for J; bases not matched to a gene: 15. The germline V gene encodes CDR1 SNHLY and CDR2 FYNNEI. The CDR3 DNA sequence: TGTGCCAGCAGAGGGGTAACAGGGGCGAGGTTGTACGAGCAGTACTTC. This codes for CASRGVTGARLYEQYF.

The chain has TRBV28 and TRBJ1-1; TRBD1 matches 12 bases. With V trimmed by 6 bases and J by 6 bases, 5 bases remained unmatched. Germline CDR1 MDHEN, CDR2 SYDVKM. The CDR3 has 14 amino acids. Written as DNA, the CDR3 is TGTGCCAGCAGCTGGGGACAGGGGGCCGCTGAAGCTTTCTTT. Protein: CASSWGQGAAEAFF.

The CDR3, as DNA: TGTGCCAGCAGCCCTGAGGGGGGGACTACTGGGGCCAACGTCCTGACTTTC. Translated, it gives CASSPEGGTTGANVLTF. The genes are TRBV7-8 and TRBJ2-6; D possibly corresponds to TRBD2 (7 bases). V gave up 5 bases and J gave up 2 bases, with 16 bases separating them. This CDR3 is built from 17 residues. Germline loops: CDR1 SGHVS, CDR2 FQNEAQ.

This clonotype was seen only once. The chain uses TRBV2 and TRBJ2-1; 8 nucleotides agree with TRBD1. Germline CDR1 and CDR2: SNHLY and FYNNEI. The CDR3 covers 14 residues. J was trimmed by 3 bases and V by 6 bases; bases with no gene match: 4. In DNA, the CDR3 is TGTGCCAGCAGGTTACAGGGGGACTACAATGAGCAGTTCTTC. Its translation is CASRLQGDYNEQFF. The whole variable domain, remainder taken from reference TRBV2 and TRBJ2-1, is EPEVTQTPSHQVTQMGQEVILRCVPISNHLYFYWYRQILGQKVEFLVSFYNNEISEKSEIFDDQFSVERPDGSNFTLKIRSTKLEDSAMYFCASRLQGDYNEQFFGPGTRLTVL.